Shown below are 30 T cell receptor beta chains from a single sample sequenced in a study of blood T cell repertoires in COVID-19. The protocol was immunoSEQ multiplex PCR, while the TCRdb copy is restricted to in-frame clones and leaves out a portion. Of 150,000 to 200,000 clones in the sample, more than 75% were seen once. Specimen: PBMCs or T cells enriched from blood (not recorded which). Source of these receptors: a woman between 50 and 59 years old with acute COVID-19.

The chain has TRBV28 and TRBJ1-5, with a possible D match to TRBD1 (5 bases). The ends were cut back, 2 bases at V and 6 bases at J, with 17 bases in the middle. Germline CDR1 MDHEN, CDR2 SYDVKM. CDR3 size: 16 residues. The CDR3 bases are TGTGCCAGCAGTTTACCCTCGGGGGGGTTGATTCAGCCCCAGCATTTT. Its translation is CASSLPSGGLIQPQHF.

The chain uses TRBV5-8 and TRBJ1-2; 10 bases map to TRBD1. Unmatched junction bases numbered 5, after V lost 2 bases and J lost 4 bases. Germline-derived CDR1 and CDR2 are SGHTS and YDEGEE. CDR3 length: 15 residues. DNA of the CDR3: TGTGCCAGCAGCTTTCGGACAGGGGGAGGCTATGGCTACACCTTC. It specifies CASSFRTGGGYGYTF.

The chain recombines TRBV6-5 with TRBJ2-5, with TRBD1 as a possible D gene (6 bases). This CDR3 region has 14 residues. CDR1 and CDR2 (germline): MNHEY, SVGAGI. The germline V and J ends were trimmed by 7 bases and 1 base, with 13 bases remaining between them. The CDR3 is CASTQGILQETQYF. The CDR3 coding sequence is TGTGCCAGCACTCAGGGGATCCTCCAAGAGACCCAGTACTTC.

This clone occurred a few times. In DNA, the CDR3 is TGTGCCAGCAGGGACACCTCCTACGAGCAGTACGTC. Translating gives CASRDTSYEQYV. The gene calls are TRBV6-5 and TRBJ2-7; D might be TRBD1 (5 bases). The CDR3 totals 12 residues. V lost 6 bases to trimming and J lost 0 bases, with 6 bases between them. Germline V gene data show CDR1 as MNHEY and CDR2 as SVGAGI.

The V gene is TRBV7-8, the J gene TRBJ2-5; tentatively, D is TRBD2 (5 bases). The CDR3 length is 14 residues. Looked up from germline, CDR1 is SGHVS and CDR2 is FQNEAQ. The V and J ends lost 2 bases and 3 bases respectively, with 10 bases between them. The CDR3 protein is CASSLSPGKETQYF. For the CDR3, the DNA is TGTGCCAGCAGCTTATCACCGGGGAAAGAGACCCAGTACTTC. Full variable domain (missing parts from reference TRBV7-8 and TRBJ2-5): GAGVSQSPRYKVAKRGQDVALRCDPISGHVSLFWYQQALGQGPEFLTYFQNEAQLDKSGLPSDRFFAERPEGSVSTLKIQRTQQEDSAVYLCASSLSPGKETQYFGPGTRLLVL.

The chain couples TRBV5-1 to TRBJ2-1; the D gene is possibly TRBD2 (5 bases). Trimming pared 7 bases from V and 9 bases from J, leaving 11 bases between. Germline lookup yields CDR1 SGHRS and CDR2 YFSETQ. The length of the CDR3 is 11 residues. CDR3 nucleotide sequence: TGCGCCAGCCGGGATCCAGGTGAGCAGTTCTTC. It yields the protein CASRDPGEQFF.

The CDR3 DNA is TGTGCCAGTAGTACACTTGACAGGGTGGGATCACCCCTCCACTTT. Protein product: CASSTLDRVGSPLHF. The J gene is TRBJ1-6, the V gene TRBV19; TRBD1 aligns across 7 bases. J lost 10 bases, V lost 4 bases, and 10 bases had no gene match. The CDR3 extends over 15 amino acids. Germline loops: CDR1 LNHDA, CDR2 SQIVND (reference sequence).

This clone was seen just once. DNA of the CDR3: TGCGCCAGCAGCGTCCGGGACATAAATTCACCCCTCCACTTT. The encoded protein is CASSVRDINSPLHF. This chain joins TRBV5-1 and TRBJ1-6; a weak D match, TRBD1 (6 bases). Germline CDR1 SGHRS, CDR2 YFSETQ. Trimming took off 4 bases at V and 7 bases at J, with 12 bases between the two ends. The CDR3 runs 14 residues.

The V and J genes are TRBV24-1 and TRBJ2-2; tentative D call: TRBD2 (6 bases). V gave up 12 bases and J gave up 0 bases, with 7 bases separating them. Germline loops: CDR1 KGHDR, CDR2 SFDVKD. This CDR3 is built from 12 residues. In DNA form, the CDR3 reads TGTGCCGGAGGGCCGAACACCGGGGAGCTGTTTTTT. This codes for CAGGPNTGELFF.

The chain's CDR3 is CASSLASGGAADTQYF. DNA for the CDR3: TGCGCCAGCAGCTTGGCTAGCGGGGGGGCCGCAGATACGCAGTATTTT. V is TRBV5-1 and J is TRBJ2-3; 12 nucleotides line up with TRBD2. The CDR3 consists of 16 residues. CDR1 SGHRS and CDR2 YFSETQ come from the germline V gene. V was clipped by 0 bases and J by 4 bases; unmatched bases: 3. Full variable domain (rest looked up from reference TRBV5-1 and TRBJ2-3): KAGVTQTPRYLIKTRGQQVTLSCSPISGHRSVSWYQQTPGQGLQFLFEYFSETQRNKGNFPGRFSGRQFSNSRSEMNVSTLELGDSALYLCASSLASGGAADTQYFGPGTRLTVL.

The CDR3 spells CASSLETGFGYGYTF. For the CDR3, the DNA is TGCGCCAGCAGCTTGGAAACAGGTTTCGGCTATGGCTACACCTTC. The chain joins TRBV5-1 to TRBJ1-2, with D possibly being TRBD1 (5 bases). Germline lookup yields CDR1 SGHRS and CDR2 YFSETQ. CDR3 length equals 15 residues. Trimming cost V 0 bases and J 4 bases, with 13 bases left between them.

The chain uses TRBV6-5 and TRBJ2-1; D is possibly TRBD1 (5 bases). The CDR3 extends over 16 amino acids. The germline V and J ends were trimmed by 0 bases and 4 bases, with 13 bases remaining between them. CDR1 and CDR2 (germline): MNHEY, SVGAGI. The CDR3: CASSYSSGRAYNEQFF. CDR3 nucleotide sequence: TGTGCCAGCAGTTACTCGTCGGGCAGGGCGTACAATGAGCAGTTCTTC.

The gene calls are TRBV9 and TRBJ1-6; D possibly corresponds to TRBD1 (5 bases). Germline V CDR1 and CDR2: SGDLS, YYNGEE. The germline V and J ends were trimmed by 0 bases and 7 bases, with 8 bases remaining between them. The CDR3 is 14 amino acids. The CDR3 loop is CASSVEGANSPLHF. The CDR3 coding sequence is TGTGCCAGCAGCGTAGAAGGGGCCAATTCACCCCTCCACTTT.

The chain joins TRBV5-1 to TRBJ1-6, with D possibly TRBD1 on 6 matching bases. The V end was cut by 0 bases, the J end by 10 bases, with 14 bases between. Germline CDR1 is SGHRS and CDR2 is YFSETQ. This CDR3 has 15 residues. The CDR3 loop reads CASSLAGTLQSPLHF. The CDR3 bases are TGCGCCAGCAGCTTGGCCGGGACATTACAATCACCCCTCCACTTT.

This sequence joins TRBV5-1 and TRBJ1-1; 7 nucleotides align to TRBD1. Germline trimming cut 4 bases from V and 2 bases from J; bases unmatched to any gene: 8. This CDR3 contains 15 residues. Germline CDR1 reads SGHRS; CDR2 reads YFSETQ. The chain's CDR3 is CASSRRDRPNTEAFF. The DNA of the CDR3 is TGCGCCAGCAGCCGCCGGGACAGACCAAACACTGAAGCTTTCTTT.

V usage is TRBV6-5 and J usage is TRBJ2-5, with D possibly being TRBD2 (6 bases). CDR3 size: 12 residues. Germline V gene sequence: CDR1 MNHEY, CDR2 SVGAGI. The V gene lost 6 bases and the J gene lost 5 bases, with 10 bases spanning the gap. CDR3 sequence (DNA): TGTGCCAGCAGGACTGGAGGGGAGACCCAGTACTTC. Amino acids: CASRTGGETQYF.

The chain recombines TRBV19 with TRBJ1-1; no firm D call. V lost 0 bases and J lost 8, with 13 bases in between. Germline V lookup: CDR1 LNHDA, CDR2 SQIVND (reference sequence). This CDR3 contains 14 residues. The CDR3 sequence: CASSIDLEGREAFF. The CDR3 DNA follows: TGTGCCAGTAGTATAGATCTTGAGGGTAGGGAAGCTTTCTTT.

This chain joins TRBV6-1 and TRBJ1-2; D gene unclear. Per the germline V gene, CDR1 is MNHNS and CDR2 is SASEGT. The CDR3 consists of 13 residues. V was cut by 1 base and J by 7 bases, with 10 bases left in between. CDR3 protein: CASSEGLRSGYTF. CDR3 nucleotides: TGTGCCAGCAGTGAAGGTTTAAGGAGTGGCTACACCTTC.

The chain couples TRBV27 to TRBJ2-7, with D maybe TRBD1 (5 bases). The germline V gene has CDR1 MNHEY and CDR2 SMNVEV (reference sequence). Trimming left V 5 bases short and J 4 bases short, with 15 bases between. The CDR3 runs 14 residues. CDR3 coding DNA: TGTGCCAGCAGTCCTACTACAGGCGTTTACGAGCAGTACGTC. Its translation: CASSPTTGVYEQYV.

This clone has a count of ten or more. The rearrangement joins TRBV6-5 to TRBJ2-7; D perhaps matches TRBD2 (6 bases). The CDR3 runs to 13 residues. Trimming took 0 bases from V and 12 from J, leaving 15 bases between them. Germline V gives CDR1 MNHEY, CDR2 SVGAGI. The CDR3 sequence: CASSYSPGWEVYV. The CDR3 DNA reads as TGTGCCAGCAGTTACTCTCCGGGGTGGGAGGTGTACGTC.

This rearrangement joins TRBV28 to TRBJ1-5; maybe TRBD1 (5 bases). This CDR3 has 14 amino acids. With 5 bases removed from V and 5 bases from J, the gap between germline ends came to 13 bases. Germline CDR1 MDHEN, CDR2 SYDVKM. The CDR3 DNA sequence: TGTGCCAGCAGTCCTACTTCAGGGTATCAGCCCCAGCATTTT. Encoded protein: CASSPTSGYQPQHF.

This clone is a singleton in its sample. The chain has TRBV21-1 and TRBJ2-7; the table names TRBD1, a call not compared with the DNA. TRBV21-1 is a pseudogene segment. This CDR3 region has 14 residues. CDR3: CASSKEQGSYKQYV. CDR3 in DNA: TGTGCCAGCAGCAAAGAGCAGGGCTCCTACAAGCAGTACGTC.

This clone was observed once. V gene TRBV3-1 (or the pseudogene TRBV3-2) combines with J gene TRBJ2-1; TRBD2 agrees at 13 bases. The length of the CDR3 is 14 residues. The ends lost 7 bases at V and 9 bases at J; junction bases unmatched: 6. Germline V gene data show CDR1 as LGHDT and CDR2 as YNNKEL (reference sequence). DNA of the CDR3: TGTGCCAGCACACTAGCGGGGGGGCAGGGTGAGCAGTTCTTC. This encodes CASTLAGGQGEQFF.

The rearrangement links TRBV18 to TRBJ1-5; 8 positions agree with TRBD1. V lost 5 bases and J lost 6; bases outside the gene matches: 6. This CDR3 contains 14 residues. Germline V gene sequence: CDR1 KGHSH, CDR2 LQKENI. CDR3 amino acids: CASSSQGVGQPQHF. The CDR3 bases are TGTGCCAGCTCATCACAGGGGGTAGGTCAGCCCCAGCATTTT.

V and J are TRBV24-1 and TRBJ1-5; 8 bases fit TRBD1. Losses at the gene ends were 4 bases for V and 4 bases for J; bases not matched to a gene: 8. The CDR3 contains 16 residues. From germline, CDR1 is KGHDR and CDR2 SFDVKD. CDR3 in amino acids: CATSESRQGFNQPQHF. CDR3 in DNA: TGTGCCACCAGTGAATCCCGACAGGGGTTTAATCAGCCCCAGCATTTT.

The chain employs TRBV27 and TRBJ2-3; maybe TRBD1 (6 bases). Germline V CDR1 and CDR2: MNHEY, SMNVEV (reference sequence). The CDR3 loop spans 15 amino acids. V was pared by 0 bases and J by 7 bases, with 14 bases between. Written as DNA, the CDR3 is TGTGCCAGCAGTTTATCTCCGAGGGACATACATACGCAGTATTTT. Translation: CASSLSPRDIHTQYF.

This clone was found once. V usage is TRBV7-9 and J usage is TRBJ1-6, with D perhaps TRBD1 (5 bases). Germline CDR1 is SEHNR and CDR2 is FQNEAQ (reference sequence). V was cut by 1 base and J by 4 bases, with 14 bases left in between. The CDR3 is 17 amino acids. The CDR3 reads CASSLEGRETYNSPLHF. In DNA, the CDR3 is TGTGCCAGCAGCTTAGAGGGCAGGGAAACATATAATTCACCCCTCCACTTT.

This chain connects TRBV12-3 or TRBV12-4 to TRBJ1-1, with D perhaps TRBD1 (6 bases). Trimming pared 5 bases from V and 4 bases from J, leaving 11 bases between. This CDR3 is built from 13 residues. CDR3 in DNA: TGTGCCAGCAGTACCAGGGGTGGCACTGAAGCTTTCTTT. It translates to CASSTRGGTEAFF.

The gene calls are TRBV9 and TRBJ2-2; TRBD2 agrees at 10 bases. The CDR3 loop spans 16 amino acids. Germline CDR1 reads SGDLS; CDR2 reads YYNGEE. V was clipped by 4 bases and J by 3 bases; unmatched bases: 6. CDR3 in amino acids: CASSSRTSGDTGELFF. CDR3 coding DNA: TGTGCCAGCAGCTCACGGACTAGCGGTGACACCGGGGAGCTGTTTTTT. Full variable domain (missing parts from reference TRBV9 and TRBJ2-2): DSGVTQTPKHLITATGQRVTLRCSPRSGDLSVYWYQQSLDQGLQFLIQYYNGEERAKGNILERFSAQQFPDLHSELNLSSLELGDSALYFCASSSRTSGDTGELFFGEGSRLTVL.

The chain has TRBV10-2 and TRBJ1-1; weak D call: TRBD1 (6 bases). The CDR3 contains 13 residues. Germline V gene lookup returns CDR1 WSHSY and CDR2 SAAADI. V lost 9 bases and J lost 4, with 15 bases in between. The CDR3 region has the DNA TGCGCCAGTGGAACAGGGTCAGGCACTGAAGCTTTCTTT. Its translation: CASGTGSGTEAFF.